In its sample, the clone carrying this T cell receptor beta chain was seen a few times. The sample is drawn from a study of blood T cell repertoires in COVID-19. Data came from immunoSEQ multiplex PCR; TCRdb stores just in-frame clones and leaves some out. The data hold hundreds of thousands of clones, with roughly 90% observed a single time. Trimming took 6 bases from V and 0 from J; bases not matched to a gene: 1. The CDR3 extends over 15 amino acids. Germline V CDR1 and CDR2: MNHEY, SMNVEV (reference sequence). Sequenced sample: peripheral blood. The V and J genes are TRBV27 and TRBJ2-2; 10 positions match TRBD2. The sequence came from a man aged 18 to 35 with COVID-19, enrolled during active disease. The CDR3 protein is CASRLAGSNTGELFF. Here the CDR3 DNA reads TGTGCCAGCAGACTAGCGGGGTCGAACACCGGGGAGCTGTTTTTT.